This T cell receptor (beta chain) is from a study of beta chain features in type 1 diabetes. Trimming removed 0 bases at V and 0 bases at J, with 3 bases between. Per the germline V gene, CDR1 is SGHRS and CDR2 is YFSETQ. The CDR3 contains 14 residues. Naive, central memory, regulatory and stem cell-like memory cells within the CD4+ compartment were sorted using CD45RO/CCR7/CD25/CD127/CD95/CD27. Populations obtained by sorting all exceeded 98% purity. The study reverse transcribed the entire isolated RNA, so it sequenced expressed TCRB transcripts. Per sample, stem cell-like memory T cell libraries averaged approximately 1 million reads. Using immunoSEQ multiplex PCR, the repertoire was profiled, and TCRdb retains in-frame clones only, with some absent. The data contain about 110,000 clones, less than 40% of them singletons.

This chain joins TRBV5-1 and TRBJ2-2; D not resolved. This receptor was identified in a woman aged 18-35 years in good health. What was sequenced was stem cell memory CD4+ T cells from blood. The CDR3 bases are TGCGCCAGCAGCTTGGCGGCGAACACCGGGGAGCTGTTTTTT. Its translation is CASSLAANTGELFF.